This is a list of T cell receptor beta chains from one sample in a study of blood T cells in healthy people across ages. Via MiXCR, TCRdb re-called the 5' RACE reads, giving one row per CDR3 protein. The repertoire holds hundreds of thousands of distinct CDR3 sequences, with around 45% as singletons. The sequenced sample was blood. All receptors come from a man of 80 years or more in good health. CDR3s include the opening cysteine and the closing phenylalanine or tryptophan. A D gene is named only where the DNA matches it firmly. For some rows the clone size is stated as once, few or many, or as a class when expanded; others skip it.

len,j_gene,v_gene,d_gene,abundance,CDR3nt,CDR3aa
15,TRBJ1-2,TRBV6-5,-,-,TGTGCCAGCAGCTCCCCTTCGGGGGTAAACTATGGCTACACCTTC,CASSSPSGVNYGYTF
16,TRBJ2-7,TRBV20-1,-,-,TGCAGTGCTACCCTTACGCTAGCGAGACCTTCCTATGAGCAGTACTTC,CSATLTLARPSYEQYF
13,TRBJ1-1,TRBV24-1,TRBD1,-,TGTGCCACTAAGGGACAGAGGAACACTGAAGCTTTCTTT,CATKGQRNTEAFF
20,TRBJ2-1,TRBV29-1,TRBD1,once,TGCAGCGTTGATCCGCCCCTCCGGGACAGTTCCCTGATGAACTTCGATGAGCAGTTCTTC,CSVDPPLRDSSLMNFDEQFF
19,TRBJ2-1,TRBV27,TRBD1,-,TGTGCCAGCAGTCCAAGGGGGCTGGACGTACGGGATTACTTTAATGAGCAGTTCTTC,CASSPRGLDVRDYFNEQFF
12,TRBJ1-5,TRBV28,-,once,TGTGCCAGCAGTCCGGGGCATCAGCCCCAGCATTTT,CASSPGHQPQHF
17,TRBJ2-1,TRBV6-6,-,-,TGTACCAGCAGTTACCCAGGGGTTACGAGCTCCTACAATGAGCAGTTCTTC,CTSSYPGVTSSYNEQFF
16,TRBJ2-7,TRBV6-2/TRBV6-3,-,once,TGTGCCAGCCAAAGGCGTGGAGGAGCGTCCCCCTACGAGCAGTACTTC,CASQRRGGASPYEQYF
15,TRBJ2-7,TRBV12-3/TRBV12-4,TRBD2,few,TGTGCCAGCAGTTTACTAGCGGGAGGACGAGGCGAGCAGTACTTC,CASSLLAGGRGEQYF
14,TRBJ2-1,TRBV14,-,few,TGTGCCAGCAGTTACTGGGACTCCGACAATGAGCAGTTCTTC,CASSYWDSDNEQFF